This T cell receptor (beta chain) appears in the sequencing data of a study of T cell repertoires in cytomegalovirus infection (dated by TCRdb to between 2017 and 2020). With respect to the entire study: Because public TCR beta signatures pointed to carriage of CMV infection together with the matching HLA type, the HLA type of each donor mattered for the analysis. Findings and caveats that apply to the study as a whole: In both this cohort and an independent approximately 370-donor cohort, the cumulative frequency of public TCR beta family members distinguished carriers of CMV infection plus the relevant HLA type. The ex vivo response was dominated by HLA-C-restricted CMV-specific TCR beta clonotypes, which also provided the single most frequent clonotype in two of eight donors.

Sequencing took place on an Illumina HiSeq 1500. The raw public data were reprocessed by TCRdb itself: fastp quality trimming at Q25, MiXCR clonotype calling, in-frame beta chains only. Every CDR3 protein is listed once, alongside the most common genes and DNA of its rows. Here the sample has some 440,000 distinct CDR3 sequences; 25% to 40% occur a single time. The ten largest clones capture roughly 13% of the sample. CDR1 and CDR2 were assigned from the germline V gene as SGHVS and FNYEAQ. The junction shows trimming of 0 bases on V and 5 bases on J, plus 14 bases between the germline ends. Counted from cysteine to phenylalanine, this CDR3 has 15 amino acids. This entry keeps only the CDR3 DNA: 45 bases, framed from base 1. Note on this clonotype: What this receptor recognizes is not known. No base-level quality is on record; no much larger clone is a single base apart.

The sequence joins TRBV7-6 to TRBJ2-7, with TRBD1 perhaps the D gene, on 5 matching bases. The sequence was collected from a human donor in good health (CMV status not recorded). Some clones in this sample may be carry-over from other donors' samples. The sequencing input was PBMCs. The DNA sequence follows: TGTGCCAGCAGCTTAGCGGTGGGCAGGGCCAACGAGCAGTACTTC. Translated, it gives CASSLAVGRANEQYF.